The next 25 T cell receptor beta chains were all read from a single sample in a study of beta chain features in type 1 diabetes. Regarding the study as a whole: In all four CD4+ subsets, TCRB CDR3 length was significantly, moderately reduced in type 1 diabetes.

These TCRs' antigens remain unknown. As every portion of the isolated RNA was reverse transcribed, the sequencing read expressed TCRB transcripts. Data came from immunoSEQ multiplex PCR; TCRdb stores just in-frame clones and leaves some out. The repertoire holds about 700,000 clones, with around an eighth as singletons. Sequences were obtained from naive CD4+ T cells from blood. These receptor sequences come from a young man with type 1 diabetes.

This clone has just a few counts. The genes are TRBV2 and TRBJ2-4; 7 bases fit TRBD1. The CDR3 loop spans 14 amino acids. Trimming at V came to 4 bases and at J to 6 bases, leaving 6 bases not matched to a gene. Germline V gene lookup returns CDR1 SNHLY and CDR2 FYNNEI. CDR3 coding DNA: TGTGCCAGCAGTGGGACCGGGACAGCAAACATTCAGTACTTC. Its translation is CASSGTGTANIQYF.

This clone came up a few times. The J gene is TRBJ2-7, the V gene TRBV28; D is unresolved. CDR3 length: 14 residues. V was trimmed by 3 bases and J by 1 base, leaving 10 bases between them. CDR1 and CDR2 (germline): MDHEN, SYDVKM. Here the CDR3 DNA reads TGTGCCAGCAGTTTGTTGGACGGATCCTACGAGCAGTACTTC. Protein: CASSLLDGSYEQYF.

In its sample, this clone was seen a few times. The genes are TRBV18 and TRBJ2-7; D may match TRBD1 or TRBD2 (5 bases each). V was pared by 3 bases and J by 2 bases, with 8 bases between. Germline V gives CDR1 KGHSH, CDR2 LQKENI. CDR3 length equals 13 residues. CDR3 coding DNA: TGTGCCAGCTCACCGGGGGAGACCTACGAGCAGTACTTC. This codes for CASSPGETYEQYF.

The J gene is TRBJ1-2, the V gene TRBV4-2; D might be TRBD1 (6 bases). CDR3 size: 15 residues. Trimming removed 4 bases from V and 4 bases from J, with 16 bases in between. Germline V CDR1 and CDR2: LGHNA, YNFKEQ. The CDR3 DNA follows: TGTGCCAGCAGCCCTTCCACAGGGATCGGCTATGGCTACACCTTC. This sequence encodes CASSPSTGIGYGYTF.

The chain uses TRBV10-3 and TRBJ2-2, with D perhaps TRBD1 or TRBD2 (5 bases each). The ends were cut back, 9 bases at V and 0 bases at J, with 11 bases in the middle. The germline gives CDR1 ENHRY, CDR2 SYGVKD. CDR3 length equals 14 residues. The DNA for the CDR3 is TGTGCCATAGAGGGACCGCCGAACACCGGGGAGCTGTTTTTT. As protein: CAIEGPPNTGELFF.

With regard to this clone: Other DNA sequences from this sample encode an identical CDR3 as well. The J gene is TRBJ1-2, the V gene TRBV2; D gene uncertain. Trimming took 2 bases from V and 3 from J, leaving 4 bases between them. In germline, CDR1 is SNHLY, CDR2 FYNNEI. CDR3 length equals 12 residues. The CDR3 DNA reads as TGTGCCAGCAGTGAACGGGACTATGGCTACACCTTC. This gives the protein CASSERDYGYTF.

The V and J genes are TRBV5-1 and TRBJ2-1; possibly TRBD1 for D (6 bases). V was cut by 2 bases and J by 7 bases, with 13 bases left in between. The CDR3 length is 14 residues. Germline lookup yields CDR1 SGHRS and CDR2 YFSETQ. Written as DNA, the CDR3 is TGCGCCAGCAGCTTTCTACAGGGTACGAATGAGCAGTTCTTC. Protein sequence: CASSFLQGTNEQFF.

The rearrangement links TRBV19 to TRBJ2-5; D is possibly TRBD2 (6 bases). The V gene lost 1 base and the J gene lost 5 bases, with 14 bases spanning the gap. The CDR3 extends over 15 amino acids. The germline V gene encodes CDR1 LNHDA and CDR2 SQIVND (reference sequence). CDR3 in DNA: TGTGCCAGTAGTATAGCTAAACTAGCTGGGGAGACCCAGTACTTC. Translating it yields CASSIAKLAGETQYF.

The table lists this clone with a few counts. This rearrangement joins TRBV5-1 to TRBJ2-6; tentative D call: TRBD1 (6 bases). The CDR3 loop spans 16 amino acids. The germline V gene has CDR1 SGHRS and CDR2 YFSETQ. The V end was cut by 2 bases, the J end by 1 base, with 10 bases between. CDR3 nucleotides: TGCGCCAGCAGCTTAAACAGGGAGTCTGGGGCCAACGTCCTGACTTTC. Residues: CASSLNRESGANVLTF.

J is TRBJ1-4 and V is TRBV6-5; D might be TRBD1 (6 bases). This CDR3 is built from 15 residues. V lost 0 bases, J lost 5 bases, and 10 bases lay in between. CDR1 is MNHEY and CDR2 is SVGAGI in the germline V gene. CDR3 loop: CASSYSWQGNEKLFF. CDR3 coding DNA: TGTGCCAGCAGTTACTCGTGGCAGGGGAATGAAAAACTGTTTTTT.

This clone was counted between two and nine times. Other DNA sequences in this specimen translate into the identical CDR3. The V gene is TRBV7-9, the J gene TRBJ1-1; TRBD1 matches 8 bases. Germline-derived CDR1 and CDR2 are SEHNR and FQNEAQ (reference sequence). Trimming removed 5 bases from V and 4 bases from J; junction bases left unmatched: 3. The CDR3 consists of 13 residues. The CDR3 reads CASSLTGGTEAFF. As DNA, the CDR3 is TGTGCCAGCAGCCTCACAGGGGGCACTGAAGCTTTCTTT.

On this clone: Within the sample, other DNA sequences also encode this same CDR3. The chain couples TRBV19 to TRBJ2-7; TRBD1 aligns across 7 bases. The V segment lost 1 base and the J segment 5 bases; nucleotides outside the gene matches: 5. The CDR3 spans 14 residues. Germline V gene sequence: CDR1 LNHDA, CDR2 SQIVND (reference sequence). CDR3 amino acids: CASSIGQGVHEQYF. Written as DNA, the CDR3 is TGTGCCAGTAGTATAGGTCAGGGGGTCCACGAGCAGTACTTC.

This clone was seen more than once but under ten times. The chain is built from TRBV19 and TRBJ2-1; 9 bases line up with TRBD1. Germline V lookup: CDR1 LNHDA, CDR2 SQIVND (reference sequence). The ends lost 5 bases at V and 2 bases at J; junction bases unmatched: 7. The CDR3 totals 16 residues. The CDR3 DNA is TGTGCCAGTAGTCCCAGGACAGGGGCTCCCTACAATGAGCAGTTCTTC. Its protein product is CASSPRTGAPYNEQFF.

There are a few counts of this clone. The chain carries TRBV30 and TRBJ1-3; D is unresolved. From germline, CDR1 is GTSNPN and CDR2 SVGIG (reference sequence). Between the trimmed V and J ends, which lost 5 bases and 0 bases, there was a span of 14 bases. This CDR3 contains 15 residues. The DNA for the CDR3 is TGTGCCTGGGGGCTCGACGGCTACTCTGGAAACACCATATATTTT. Residues: CAWGLDGYSGNTIYF.

V usage is TRBV9 and J usage is TRBJ2-5; possibly TRBD1 for D (5 bases). V lost 0 bases to trimming and J lost 4 bases, with 10 bases between them. This CDR3 comprises 14 residues. Germline V CDR1 and CDR2: SGDLS, YYNGEE. CDR3 protein: CASSVGGPLETQYF. The CDR3 DNA is TGTGCCAGCAGCGTAGGGGGCCCTTTAGAGACCCAGTACTTC.

This clone was picked up a small number of times. V and J are TRBV6-6 and TRBJ2-5; D remains ambiguous. Germline V CDR1 and CDR2: MNHNY, SVGAGI (reference sequence). V lost 8 bases to trimming and J lost 4 bases, with 11 bases between them. The CDR3 length is 12 residues. CDR3 in DNA: TGTGCCAGCGCTCTGCACGGAGAGACCCAGTACTTC. Translation gives CASALHGETQYF.

This clone was detected only a few times. The chain combines TRBV18 with TRBJ2-7, with 7 bases that match TRBD1. Trimming removed 2 bases from V and 2 bases from J; junction bases left unmatched: 6. From germline, CDR1 is KGHSH and CDR2 LQKENI. This CDR3 contains 15 residues. The CDR3 reads CASSPTTGTAYEQYF. The CDR3 DNA reads as TGTGCCAGCTCACCAACCACCGGGACAGCCTACGAGCAGTACTTC.

The chain recombines TRBV10-2 with TRBJ2-1; 8 bases agree with TRBD1. In germline, CDR1 is WSHSY, CDR2 SAAADI. V lost 2 bases, J lost 12 bases, and 12 bases stayed unmatched. CDR3 size: 15 residues. CDR3 coding DNA: TGCGCCAGCAGTGAGGGGCAGGGGGCGCTTCTGGGGCAGTTCTTC. Its translation: CASSEGQGALLGQFF.

This sequence joins TRBV13 and TRBJ1-1; 7 positions agree with TRBD1. Germline V gives CDR1 PRHDT, CDR2 FYEKMQ (reference sequence). This CDR3 comprises 16 residues. V shed 0 bases and J 5 bases; nucleotides not matched to a gene: 9. DNA of the CDR3: TGTGCCAGCAGCTTAGGTGACAGGGCAGGTTGGACTGAAGCTTTCTTT. Amino acid sequence: CASSLGDRAGWTEAFF. The whole variable domain, remainder taken from reference TRBV13 and TRBJ1-1, is AAGVIQSPRHLIKEKRETATLKCYPIPRHDTVYWYQQGPGQDPQFLISFYEKMQSDKGSIPDRFSAQQFSDYHSELNMSSLELGDSALYFCASSLGDRAGWTEAFFGQGTRLTVV.

There are a few counts of this clone. The chain is built from TRBV27 and TRBJ2-3; 12 bases fit TRBD2. The V gene end was trimmed by 4 bases and the J gene end by 0 bases; junction bases not matched to a gene: 8. The CDR3 totals 18 residues. Germline V gives CDR1 MNHEY, CDR2 SMNVEV (reference sequence). The CDR3 DNA is TGTGCCAGCAGTTCGTTGACTAGCGGGGGCGTTAGCACAGATACGCAGTATTTT. Protein sequence: CASSSLTSGGVSTDTQYF.

There are a few counts of this clone. This chain connects TRBV5-6 to TRBJ2-2; maybe TRBD1 (6 bases). Trimming cost V 0 bases and J 6 bases, with 6 bases left between them. Germline values: CDR1 SGHDT, CDR2 YYEEEE. CDR3 length: 13 amino acids. CDR3 sequence reads: CASSLDRAGELFF. The CDR3 DNA reads TGTGCCAGCAGCTTGGACAGGGCCGGGGAGCTGTTTTTT.

This clone was counted between two and nine times. This sequence joins TRBV19 and TRBJ2-4, with TRBD2 as a possible D gene (5 bases). Germline V gives CDR1 LNHDA, CDR2 SQIVND (reference sequence). CDR3 length equals 15 residues. Trimming removed 4 bases at V and 8 bases at J, with 18 bases between. The DNA for the CDR3 is TGTGCCAGTAGTACACCCCGGGGTCATAGAGACATTCAGTACTTC. This translates into CASSTPRGHRDIQYF.

A few counts support this clone. The chain combines TRBV4-1 with TRBJ1-1, with TRBD1 identical over 7 bases. This CDR3 spans 15 amino acids. CDR1 is MGHRA, CDR2 YSYEKL, per germline. V was pared by 4 bases and J by 1 base, with 6 bases of the junction left unmatched. The CDR3 coding sequence is TGCGCCAGCAGCCTACCGGACAGGTCGAACACTGAAGCTTTCTTT. Protein: CASSLPDRSNTEAFF.

In its sample, this clone was seen a few times. The same CDR3 is also encoded by other DNA sequences in this sample. This chain joins TRBV5-1 and TRBJ1-5; tentatively, D is TRBD1 (5 bases). The germline V and J ends were trimmed by 0 bases and 3 bases, with 7 bases remaining between them. The CDR3 consists of 14 residues. Looked up from germline, CDR1 is SGHRS and CDR2 is YFSETQ. Here the CDR3 DNA reads TGCGCCAGCAGCTTGGCGGGGGACAATCAGCCCCAGCATTTT. It is translated as CASSLAGDNQPQHF. The full variable domain, with the rest looked up from reference TRBV5-1 and TRBJ1-5, is KAGVTQTPRYLIKTRGQQVTLSCSPISGHRSVSWYQQTPGQGLQFLFEYFSETQRNKGNFPGRFSGRQFSNSRSEMNVSTLELGDSALYLCASSLAGDNQPQHFGDGTRLSIL.

This CDR3 is CASSAVPYEQYF. In DNA, the CDR3 is TGCGCCAGCAGCGCCGTACCCTACGAGCAGTACTTC. The chain uses TRBV5-1 and TRBJ2-7; no firm D call. V was pared by 4 bases and J by 2 bases, with 7 bases between. The length of the CDR3 is 12 residues. Germline V gene sequence: CDR1 SGHRS, CDR2 YFSETQ.